Listed below are T cell receptor beta chains from one sample, sequenced in a study of blood T cell repertoires in COVID-19. Method: immunoSEQ multiplex PCR; TCRdb's copy keeps in-frame clones and lacks some. The sample consists of approximately 170,000 clones, roughly 90% of them appearing once. The sample consisted of peripheral blood. The receptor set was obtained from a woman in her 70s with acute or convalescent COVID-19. Both conserved end residues are part of each CDR3. The D gene is left open where the match is weak.

j_gene: TRBJ1-2; d_gene: .; len: 14; v_gene: TRBV7-9; CDR3aa: CASSLSGTHYGYTF
j_gene: TRBJ2-1; d_gene: TRBD1; len: 15; v_gene: TRBV5-4; CDR3aa: CASSFPQGAGNEQFF
j_gene: TRBJ2-7; d_gene: .; len: 13; v_gene: TRBV27; CDR3aa: CASSQTLNYEQYF
j_gene: TRBJ1-2; d_gene: TRBD1; len: 15; v_gene: TRBV28; CDR3aa: CASSFRDRGQGGYTF
j_gene: TRBJ2-1; d_gene: TRBD2; len: 15; v_gene: TRBV19; CDR3aa: CASSGGGLPLDEQFF
j_gene: TRBJ2-1; d_gene: .; len: 16; v_gene: TRBV4-3; CDR3aa: CASSQEFGVVHNEQFF
j_gene: TRBJ1-4; d_gene: .; len: 15; v_gene: TRBV11-2; CDR3aa: CASSLVLSTNEKLFF
j_gene: TRBJ1-1; d_gene: .; len: 14; v_gene: TRBV6-2/TRBV6-3; CDR3aa: CASSYTSWNTEAFF
j_gene: TRBJ2-1; d_gene: .; len: 13; v_gene: TRBV24-1; CDR3aa: CATSDAPLNEQFF
j_gene: TRBJ2-5; d_gene: .; len: 12; v_gene: TRBV12-5; CDR3aa: CASGLNRETQYF
j_gene: TRBJ2-3; d_gene: .; len: 13; v_gene: TRBV6-6; CDR3aa: CASSYRSTDTQYF
j_gene: TRBJ1-2; d_gene: .; len: 16; v_gene: TRBV28; CDR3aa: CASSFVTGGGGNGYTF
j_gene: TRBJ2-1; d_gene: TRBD1; len: 12; v_gene: TRBV6-6; CDR3aa: CASSRNGDSEFF
j_gene: TRBJ1-1; d_gene: .; len: 15; v_gene: TRBV7-9; CDR3aa: CASSLVLGADTEAFF
j_gene: TRBJ1-2; d_gene: TRBD1; len: 13; v_gene: TRBV29-1; CDR3aa: CSGLTGGDYGYTF
j_gene: TRBJ2-1; d_gene: .; len: 14; v_gene: TRBV21-1; CDR3aa: CASSKALSGMEQFF
j_gene: TRBJ1-2; d_gene: .; len: 14; v_gene: TRBV7-2; CDR3aa: CASSLVPRNYGYTF
j_gene: TRBJ2-1; d_gene: TRBD2; len: 15; v_gene: TRBV7-8; CDR3aa: CASSFSGRPQGEQFF
j_gene: TRBJ2-1; d_gene: TRBD2; len: 15; v_gene: TRBV9; CDR3aa: CASSVGGEGQGEQFF
j_gene: TRBJ1-2; d_gene: .; len: 13; v_gene: TRBV2; CDR3aa: CASSPDRNYGYTF
j_gene: TRBJ2-7; d_gene: .; len: 19; v_gene: TRBV7-7; CDR3aa: CASSLAGGLSSSRHYEQYF
j_gene: TRBJ1-2; d_gene: .; len: 16; v_gene: TRBV2; CDR3aa: CASRPDLAGYVYGYTF
j_gene: TRBJ1-1; d_gene: TRBD1; len: 16; v_gene: TRBV6-1; CDR3aa: CASSEGTGVMNTEAFF
j_gene: TRBJ1-1; d_gene: .; len: 14; v_gene: TRBV5-1; CDR3aa: CASSRGGVVTEAFF